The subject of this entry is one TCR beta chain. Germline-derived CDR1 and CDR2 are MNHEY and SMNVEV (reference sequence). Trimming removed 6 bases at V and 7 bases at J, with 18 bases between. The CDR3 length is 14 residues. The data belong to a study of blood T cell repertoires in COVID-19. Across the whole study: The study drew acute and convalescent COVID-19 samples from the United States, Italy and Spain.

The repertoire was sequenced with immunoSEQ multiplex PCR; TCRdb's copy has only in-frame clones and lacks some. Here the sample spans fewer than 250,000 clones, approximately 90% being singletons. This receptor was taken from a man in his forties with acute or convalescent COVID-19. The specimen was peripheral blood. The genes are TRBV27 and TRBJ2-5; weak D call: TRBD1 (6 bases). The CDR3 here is CASRTGQRRGTQYF. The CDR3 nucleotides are TGTGCCAGCAGGACGGGACAAAGAAGGGGGACCCAGTACTTC.